The rows below give T cell receptor beta chains drawn from one sample of a study of post-analysis software for immune sequencing data. MiXCR, applied by TCRdb to the PCR reads, yields one record per CDR3 protein. The table has about 810,000 distinct CDR3 sequences, roughly half seen once; the top ten hold 4.6%. Sequencing was carried out using blood. These receptors originate from a girl aged 5 to 17 with multiple sclerosis. The CDR3 runs from the conserved cysteine through the conserved F or W. D genes are given only for firm matches. Clone size appears in some rows only: once, few, many, or a class for an expanded clone.

>TRBV7-9|14|TRBJ2-7|TRBD2|-
CASRTTSGRYEQYF
TGTGCCAGCAGAACTACTAGCGGGAGGTACGAGCAGTACTTC
>TRBV12-5|13|TRBJ2-6|-|-
CASATAGANVLTF
TGTGCTAGTGCGACGGCTGGGGCCAACGTCCTGACTTTC
>TRBV3-1|12|TRBJ2-1|-|-
CASSHLNNEQFF
TGTGCCAGCAGCCACCTAAACAATGAGCAGTTCTTC
>TRBV3-1|15|TRBJ1-1|-|few
CASSQDLIPSREAFF
TGTGCCAGCAGCCAAGATCTCATTCCCAGCCGGGAAGCTTTCTTT
>TRBV6-5|13|TRBJ2-1|TRBD2|-
CASRRGLANEQFF
TGTGCCAGCAGACGGGGACTAGCTAATGAGCAGTTCTTC
>TRBV7-8|14|TRBJ2-7|-|-
CASSLSLVGYEQYF
TGTGCCAGCAGCTTATCCCTCGTTGGCTACGAGCAGTACTTC
>TRBV6-5|12|TRBJ2-3|-|-
CASRARAAAQYF
TGTGCCAGCAGAGCCCGGGCCGCGGCGCAGTATTTT
>TRBV27|15|TRBJ2-7|-|-
CASSGEGRDPWEQYF
TGTGCCAGCAGTGGCGAGGGCAGGGACCCTTGGGAGCAGTACTTC
>TRBV7-9|16|TRBJ2-1|-|few
CASSLAGAPALNEQFF
TGTGCCAGCAGCTTAGCGGGGGCCCCCGCCCTAAATGAGCAGTTCTTC
>TRBV7-9|13|TRBJ2-1|-|-
CASSLDSETEEFF
TGTGCCAGCAGCTTAGACTCTGAGACAGAGGAGTTCTTC
>TRBV10-2|16|TRBJ1-6|TRBD1|once
CASSEGQGRHNSPLHF
TGCGCCAGCAGTGAGGGACAGGGGCGACACAATTCACCCCTCCACTTT
>TRBV14|17|TRBJ1-1|TRBD1|-
CASSQGRRDRRWTEAFF
TGTGCCAGCAGCCAAGGGAGGAGGGACAGAAGGTGGACTGAAGCTTTCTTT
>TRBV4-1|17|TRBJ2-7|TRBD2|-
CASSQDSPLAGGYEQYF
TGCGCCAGCAGCCAAGATTCGCCCCTAGCGGGGGGCTACGAGCAGTACTTC
>TRBV4-1|14|TRBJ2-7|-|-
CASSQEPGSYEQYF
TGCGCCAGCAGCCAAGAACCCGGCTCCTACGAGCAGTACTTC
>TRBV20-1|15|TRBJ2-5|-|once
CSAILTGPWEETQYF
TGCAGTGCTATTCTCACAGGTCCCTGGGAGGAGACCCAGTACTTC
>TRBV6-6|16|TRBJ2-3|-|-
CASGPGQTRRTDTQYF
TGTGCCAGCGGACCGGGACAAACAAGAAGAACAGATACGCAGTATTTT
>TRBV29-1|13|TRBJ2-5|-|-
CSGAGRVRETQYF
TGCAGCGGTGCGGGCAGGGTTCGAGAGACCCAGTACTTC
>TRBV29-1|11|TRBJ1-2|-|-
CISQGTDGYTF
TGCATCTCCCAGGGTACCGATGGCTACACCTTC
>TRBV10-3|11|TRBJ2-7|-|few
CAISNDREQYF
TGTGCCATCAGTAACGACAGAGAGCAGTACTTC
>TRBV7-2|19|TRBJ1-6|TRBD1|-
CASSFFRDRGISYNSPLHF
TGTGCCAGCAGCTTTTTCCGGGACAGGGGTATCTCCTATAATTCACCCCTCCACTTT
>TRBV12-3/TRBV12-4|16|TRBJ1-6|-|-
CASSPGTLWSGSPLHF
TGTGCCAGCAGTCCAGGGACACTTTGGTCGGGTTCACCCCTCCACTTT
>TRBV20-1|13|TRBJ2-5|TRBD1|few
CSASRQGQETQYF
TGCAGTGCTAGTCGACAGGGTCAAGAGACCCAGTACTTC
>TRBV20-1|14|TRBJ2-3|TRBD2|-
CSAAGLAGTDTQYF
TGCAGTGCGGCCGGACTAGCGGGCACAGATACGCAGTATTTT
>TRBV7-6|13|TRBJ2-1|-|-
CASAFKPLNEQFF
TGTGCCAGCGCCTTCAAACCGTTGAATGAGCAGTTCTTC
>TRBV10-1|12|TRBJ2-1|-|-
CASSEYGGEQFF
TGCGCCAGCAGTGAGTACGGGGGTGAGCAGTTCTTC
>TRBV7-3|16|TRBJ2-3|TRBD2|few
CASSRISGGAAGTQYF
TGTGCCAGCAGCCGAATTAGCGGGGGGGCGGCTGGTACGCAGTATTTT
>TRBV27|13|TRBJ2-5|TRBD1|many
CASSYRGGETQYF
TGTGCCAGCAGCTACAGGGGCGGAGAGACCCAGTACTTC
>TRBV5-1|15|TRBJ2-1|-|few
CASSWGRGIRSEQFF
TGCGCCAGCAGCTGGGGACGGGGGATTCGAAGTGAGCAGTTCTTC